This T cell receptor (beta chain) was retrieved from a study of regulatory T cells in long-lasting Graves disease. The V and J ends lost 7 bases and 3 bases, in that order; junction bases with no gene match: 8. The CDR3 sequence is 15 residues long. Germline V lookup: CDR1 SNHLY, CDR2 FYNNEI. Assembly of TCR beta libraries relied on iRepertoire HTBI primers together with Arm-PCR of CDR3 regions. MiXCR, run by TCRdb on the multiplex PCR reads, gives a single entry per CDR3 protein. Found here are a few hundred thousand distinct CDR3 sequences, around 22% of them singletons; the top ten hold around 24%. This clonotype was seen many times. Time point defined: persistent/refractory GD, antithyroid drugs over 5 years with positive TRAb. The authors made the TCR library using RNA they extracted from PBMCs.

The V gene is TRBV2, the J gene TRBJ2-2, with 7 bases identical to TRBD1. This TCR was sampled from a female donor with Graves disease. Sequencing used peripheral blood mononuclear cells (PBMCs), obtained when the disease was refractory, from a patient treated with antithyroid drugs. Here the CDR3 reads CASKTGMVDTGELFF. DNA of the CDR3: TGTGCCAGCAAGACAGGGATGGTCGACACCGGGGAGCTGTTTTTT.